This is a list of T cell receptor beta chains from one sample in a study of blood T cell repertoires in COVID-19. Clones were read by immunoSEQ multiplex PCR, and TCRdb kept only the in-frame ones, dropping some. This table has some 250,000 clones, about four fifths appearing once. Sequences were obtained from peripheral blood. These receptors all come from a man of 80 years or more with acute or convalescent COVID-19. Both conserved end residues are part of each CDR3. The D gene is left open where the match is weak. Clone size is stated in some rows and not others, as once, few, many or a class when expanded.

v_gene: TRBV12-3/TRBV12-4; d_gene: .; abundance: .; j_gene: TRBJ1-6; CDR3nt: TGTGCCAGCAGCCCAGGGGTTTCACCCCTCCACTTT; CDR3aa: CASSPGVSPLHF
v_gene: TRBV30; d_gene: TRBD1; abundance: .; j_gene: TRBJ1-5; CDR3nt: TGTGCCTGGAGTGCCGGGACAGGGGTGGAGGGCAATCAGCCCCAGCATTTT; CDR3aa: CAWSAGTGVEGNQPQHF
v_gene: TRBV5-1; d_gene: TRBD2; abundance: .; j_gene: TRBJ2-1; CDR3nt: TGCGCCACCGGTCATGTAGGGGTAGCGGGAGTGGGTAATGAGCAGTTCTTC; CDR3aa: CATGHVGVAGVGNEQFF
v_gene: TRBV18; d_gene: TRBD1; abundance: .; j_gene: TRBJ2-3; CDR3nt: TGTGCCAGCTCACCTCCGGGACAGGCTTGGTCAGATACGCAGTATTTT; CDR3aa: CASSPPGQAWSDTQYF
v_gene: TRBV4-1; d_gene: .; abundance: .; j_gene: TRBJ2-1; CDR3nt: TGCGCCAGCAGGGCGTTGCGGCCGGGCTACAATGAGCAGTTCTTC; CDR3aa: CASRALRPGYNEQFF
v_gene: TRBV5-1; d_gene: .; abundance: .; j_gene: TRBJ2-5; CDR3nt: TGCGCCAGCAGCCTCGGACAGACCGTCCAAGAGACCCAGTACTTC; CDR3aa: CASSLGQTVQETQYF
v_gene: TRBV7-2; d_gene: .; abundance: .; j_gene: TRBJ2-2; CDR3nt: TGTGCCAGCAGCACTCGACAGACCGGGGAGCTGTTTTTT; CDR3aa: CASSTRQTGELFF
v_gene: TRBV27; d_gene: .; abundance: .; j_gene: TRBJ1-1; CDR3nt: TGTGCCAGCAGTTTTGGTCTTGGCTCCGAAGCTTTCTTT; CDR3aa: CASSFGLGSEAFF
v_gene: TRBV19; d_gene: .; abundance: once; j_gene: TRBJ2-1; CDR3nt: TGTGCCAGTAGCCGAAAGGTCCCCGGATCAGGGCGTCACAGTGACAATGAGCAGTTCTTC; CDR3aa: CASSRKVPGSGRHSDNEQFF
v_gene: TRBV6-4; d_gene: .; abundance: .; j_gene: TRBJ2-5; CDR3nt: TGTGCCAGCAGTGACTCCCCAGGGTTGCAGACCCAGTACTTC; CDR3aa: CASSDSPGLQTQYF
v_gene: TRBV10-1; d_gene: .; abundance: .; j_gene: TRBJ1-2; CDR3nt: TGCGCCAGCAGTGAGACTCTCATGAGCGGCTACACCTTC; CDR3aa: CASSETLMSGYTF
v_gene: TRBV12-2; d_gene: .; abundance: .; j_gene: TRBJ2-7; CDR3nt: TGTGCAAGTCGCGCCCCGGGACTAGCTTTCTACGAGCAGTACTTC; CDR3aa: CASRAPGLAFYEQYF
v_gene: TRBV15; d_gene: TRBD1; abundance: .; j_gene: TRBJ2-2; CDR3nt: TGTGCCACCAGCAATCGGGACAGGGGGCTCACCGGGGAGCTGTTTTTT; CDR3aa: CATSNRDRGLTGELFF
v_gene: TRBV19; d_gene: .; abundance: .; j_gene: TRBJ2-1; CDR3nt: TGTGCCAGTAGTATTCCAGGGGGGCCACGGGATGAGCAGTTCTTC; CDR3aa: CASSIPGGPRDEQFF
v_gene: TRBV15; d_gene: .; abundance: .; j_gene: TRBJ2-7; CDR3nt: TGTGCCACCAGCAGAGATGCGATACCGCTCGAGCAGTACTTC; CDR3aa: CATSRDAIPLEQYF
v_gene: TRBV12-3/TRBV12-4; d_gene: .; abundance: .; j_gene: TRBJ2-3; CDR3nt: TGTGCCAGCAGTTTTAGCGGTACAGATACGCAGTATTTT; CDR3aa: CASSFSGTDTQYF
v_gene: TRBV30; d_gene: TRBD2; abundance: .; j_gene: TRBJ2-5; CDR3nt: TGTGCCTGGAATCGGGGGGGTTCTCAAGAGACCCAGTACTTC; CDR3aa: CAWNRGGSQETQYF
v_gene: TRBV3-1/TRBV3-2; d_gene: .; abundance: .; j_gene: TRBJ1-2; CDR3nt: TGTGCCAGCAGCCAAGATAGCGTCCCGGCTGGCTACACCTTC; CDR3aa: CASSQDSVPAGYTF
v_gene: TRBV10-1; d_gene: .; abundance: .; j_gene: TRBJ2-2; CDR3nt: TGCGCCAGCACTAGCGATCGAACCACCGGGGAGCTGTTTTTT; CDR3aa: CASTSDRTTGELFF
v_gene: TRBV24-1; d_gene: TRBD1; abundance: .; j_gene: TRBJ1-2; CDR3nt: TGTGCCACCAGTGGTGTGACAGGGTCCTATGGCTACACCTTC; CDR3aa: CATSGVTGSYGYTF
v_gene: TRBV19; d_gene: TRBD1; abundance: .; j_gene: TRBJ1-4; CDR3nt: TGTGCCAGTAGCGACAGGGGCGCCACTAATGAAAAACTGTTTTTT; CDR3aa: CASSDRGATNEKLFF
v_gene: TRBV19; d_gene: TRBD1; abundance: .; j_gene: TRBJ1-2; CDR3nt: TGTGCCAGTAGAGGACAGGGGGACTATGGCTACACCTTC; CDR3aa: CASRGQGDYGYTF
v_gene: TRBV6-1; d_gene: .; abundance: .; j_gene: TRBJ2-7; CDR3nt: TGTGCCAGCAGTAACCCAGGGGCCCTAACCTACGAGCAGTACTTC; CDR3aa: CASSNPGALTYEQYF
v_gene: TRBV5-4; d_gene: TRBD1; abundance: .; j_gene: TRBJ1-1; CDR3nt: TGTGCCAGCAGCTTAATGACAGGGTGGGACACTGAAGCTTTCTTT; CDR3aa: CASSLMTGWDTEAFF
v_gene: TRBV5-5; d_gene: TRBD1; abundance: .; j_gene: TRBJ1-6; CDR3nt: TGTGCCAGCAGCTTCGGGACAGGGAAGGGCTATAATTCACCCCTCCACTTT; CDR3aa: CASSFGTGKGYNSPLHF
v_gene: TRBV7-3; d_gene: .; abundance: .; j_gene: TRBJ1-5; CDR3nt: TGTGCCAGCAGCTTAGGGTCGGGTCAGCCCCAGCATTTT; CDR3aa: CASSLGSGQPQHF
v_gene: TRBV6-5; d_gene: .; abundance: .; j_gene: TRBJ2-7; CDR3nt: TGTGCCAGTGCCCGGACGGAGGAATATAGGTACGAGCAGTACTTC; CDR3aa: CASARTEEYRYEQYF
v_gene: TRBV7-9; d_gene: .; abundance: once; j_gene: TRBJ2-7; CDR3nt: TGTGCCAGCAGGCAGGGGACCACCTACGAGCAGTACTTC; CDR3aa: CASRQGTTYEQYF
v_gene: TRBV3-1/TRBV3-2; d_gene: TRBD1; abundance: .; j_gene: TRBJ2-2; CDR3nt: TGTGCCAGCAGCCCCACAGGGGGCACTGGCACCGGGGAGCTGTTTTTT; CDR3aa: CASSPTGGTGTGELFF